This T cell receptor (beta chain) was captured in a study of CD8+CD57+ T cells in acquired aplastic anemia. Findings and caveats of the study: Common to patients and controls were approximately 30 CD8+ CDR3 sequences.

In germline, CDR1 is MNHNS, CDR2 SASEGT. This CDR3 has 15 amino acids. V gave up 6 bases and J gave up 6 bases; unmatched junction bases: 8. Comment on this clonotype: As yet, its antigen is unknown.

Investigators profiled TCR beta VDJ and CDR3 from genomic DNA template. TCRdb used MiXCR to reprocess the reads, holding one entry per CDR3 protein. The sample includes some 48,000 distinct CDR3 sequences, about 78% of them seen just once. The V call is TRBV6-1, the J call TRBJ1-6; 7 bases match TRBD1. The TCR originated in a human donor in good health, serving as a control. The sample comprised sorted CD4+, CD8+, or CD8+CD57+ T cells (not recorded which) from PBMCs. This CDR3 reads CASSLGQVSNSPLHF. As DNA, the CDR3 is TGTGCCAGCAGCCTCGGACAGGTCTCTAATTCACCCCTCCACTTT.